Described below is a single T cell receptor beta chain sequence and its context. No antigen is known for it. Primers for the PCR totalled 60 Vbeta and 13 Jbeta. As originally analysed: An analysis performed later counted 74 million or so unique TCR beta chains (roughly 9.9 million of them shared). Data came from immunoSEQ multiplex PCR; TCRdb stores just in-frame clones and leaves some out. V and J calls plus clone size are reproduced from that table; the DNA served to infer D and trimming. The profile covers 150,000 to 200,000 clones, with about four fifths appearing a single time and over 12% taken by the ten largest. It was healthy bone marrow donors who served as donors. The sample is drawn from a study of cytomegalovirus exposure and HLA in healthy donors. Study-wide points: It has been reported that TCR beta sequences accurately predicted the HLA-A and HLA-B alleles of most subjects. An analysis was carried out at a later point. It showed that HLA-associated TCR beta chains were more clonally expanded than equally common non-associated chains.

This CDR3 has 13 residues. V lost 1 base to trimming and J lost 16 bases; unmatched junction nucleotides: 5. Germline CDR1 reads SGHAT; CDR2 reads FQNNGV. The sequencing sample was made of PBMCs. This sequence joins TRBV11-2 and TRBJ2-1; TRBD2 matches 12 bases. The source is a woman in her twenties or thirties in good health and CMV-seropositive. In DNA form, the CDR3 reads TGTGCCAGCAGCTTAGTATCTAGCGGGAGGGCTTTCTTC. Its translation: CASSLVSSGRAFF. Full variable domain (remainder filled in from reference TRBV11-2 and TRBJ2-1): EAGVAQSPRYKIIEKRQSVAFWCNPISGHATLYWYQQILGQGPKLLIQFQNNGVVDDSQLPKDRFSAERLKGVDSTLKIQPAKLEDSAVYLCASSLVSSGRAFFGPGTRLTVL.